The source of this TCR beta chain is a study of OX40 agonist ivuxolimab in advanced cancers. This table comes from immunoSEQ multiplex PCR, and its TCRdb copy is limited to in-frame clones, with some not included. The table lists 100,000 to 150,000 clones, around 93% of them singletons. Blood samples were obtained at baseline, cycle 4 day 1, and cycle 7 day 1. Material: CD4+ or CD8+ T cells sorted from blood, obtained in a trial of the OX40 agonist ivuxolimab. The sequence derives from an adult with an advanced solid tumor such as melanoma, head and neck, liver or kidney cancer.

CDR3 coding DNA: TGTGCCAGCAGCTCCAGCGGGAGGGCCCCCACAGATACGCAGTATTTT. It codes for CASSSSGRAPTDTQYF. The chain couples TRBV9 to TRBJ2-3, with 10 bases fitting TRBD2. Germline V gene data show CDR1 as SGDLS and CDR2 as YYNGEE. The CDR3 is 16 residues long. Trimming removed 4 bases from V and 2 bases from J; junction bases left unmatched: 7.